A selection of T cell receptor beta chains follows, all from one sample in a study of blood T cell repertoires in COVID-19. Clones were sequenced by immunoSEQ multiplex PCR, and TCRdb holds only the in-frame ones, with some missing. This table holds approximately 300,000 clones, 80% to 95% found once. Input material: peripheral blood. These receptor sequences come from a woman aged 25 to 39 with COVID-19, enrolled during active disease. CDR3s include the opening cysteine and the closing phenylalanine or tryptophan. Fields, in order: V gene, CDR3 protein.

V gene: TRBV5-5
CDR3 protein: CASSAQGMGNTEAFF

V gene: TRBV30
CDR3 protein: CARSSGSSRADEQFF

V gene: TRBV7-8
CDR3 protein: CASSARGYYEQYF

V gene: TRBV5-1
CDR3 protein: CASSLGSFYEQYF

V gene: TRBV6-5
CDR3 protein: CASSRDTSNQPQHF

V gene: TRBV7-7
CDR3 protein: CASSSTSGRANEQFF

V gene: TRBV9
CDR3 protein: CASSIQPSGGRLHF

V gene: TRBV5-1
CDR3 protein: CASSLGDRGGEQYF

V gene: TRBV27
CDR3 protein: CASSHPNQPQHF

V gene: TRBV7-9
CDR3 protein: CASSLQEANTEAFF

V gene: TRBV14
CDR3 protein: CASSQVFRDTQYF

V gene: TRBV19
CDR3 protein: CASSILAGMGTGELFF

V gene: TRBV7-6
CDR3 protein: CASSLRPGTDTYGYTF

V gene: TRBV12-3/TRBV12-4
CDR3 protein: CASSLGQTYEQYF

V gene: TRBV5-8
CDR3 protein: CASSPRDRRFNTEAFF

V gene: TRBV30
CDR3 protein: CASGSSYNEQFF

V gene: TRBV5-1
CDR3 protein: CASSLAGQGNSPLHF

V gene: TRBV14
CDR3 protein: CASSHPPGTGGVSGETQYF

V gene: TRBV28
CDR3 protein: CASSLPGGSQYF

V gene: TRBV6-2/TRBV6-3
CDR3 protein: CASSLGWRAPTYEQYF

V gene: TRBV2
CDR3 protein: CASSDSYQPQHF

V gene: TRBV7-9
CDR3 protein: CASSARQGANTGELFF

V gene: TRBV5-1
CDR3 protein: CASSPTAGANTGELFF

V gene: TRBV5-1
CDR3 protein: CASSLGLAGVNYEQYF

V gene: TRBV11-3
CDR3 protein: CASSPSGGGSKNIQYF

V gene: TRBV28
CDR3 protein: CATIPGQSYEQYF